This T cell receptor (beta chain) came from a study of shared clonotypes between healthy human individuals. It was across several immunoSEQ plates that each subset's genomic DNA was evenly split. Researchers sequenced unsorted PBMC DNA using ten immunoSEQ deep assay plates. Measured with immunoSEQ multiplex PCR; TCRdb has only the in-frame clones, and not every one. Among fewer than 600,000 clones listed, about 85% were seen once. In germline, CDR1 is GTSNPN, CDR2 SVGIG (reference sequence). The CDR3 extends over 12 amino acids. Between the trimmed V and J ends, which lost 5 bases and 7 bases, there was a span of 15 bases. The donors, all of them Caucasian adults, lived in Nashville, Tennessee.

The source material was PBMCs. This receptor was taken from a woman in her thirties or forties in good health. Some clones in this sample may be carry-over from other donors' samples. The chain links TRBV30 to TRBJ2-7; D is perhaps TRBD2 (6 bases). CDR3 loop: CAWQTRTGEQYF. CDR3 DNA sequence: TGTGCCTGGCAGACTAGGACGGGGGAGCAGTACTTC.